The 30 T cell receptor beta chains presented below share a single source sample, sequenced in a study of circulating and synovial CD4+ cells in juvenile arthritis. This table comes from immunoSEQ multiplex PCR, and its TCRdb copy is limited to in-frame clones, with some not included. The data show 30,000 to 40,000 clones, roughly 95% seen once. Sequences were obtained from CD4+ T cells from blood. These receptors were taken from a human donor with juvenile idiopathic arthritis.

The CDR3 here is CASSLSNTGLALYEQYF. CDR3 coding DNA: TGTGCCAGCAGCTTAAGCAATACGGGACTAGCGCTCTACGAGCAGTACTTC. The genes are TRBV7-9 and TRBJ2-7; TRBD2 aligns across 10 bases. Germline CDR1 SEHNR, CDR2 FQNEAQ (reference sequence). J lost 3 bases, V lost 2 bases, and 10 bases had no gene match. The CDR3 spans 17 residues.

The chain has TRBV28 and TRBJ1-2, with D perhaps TRBD1 (5 bases). The germline CDR1 and CDR2 sequences are MDHEN and SYDVKM. Trimming pared 8 bases from V and 4 bases from J, leaving 17 bases between. This CDR3 is 14 amino acids long. Here the CDR3 reads CASALRASSYGYTF. Here the CDR3 DNA reads TGTGCCAGCGCCCTCAGGGCCTCGAGCTATGGCTACACCTTC.

The gene calls are TRBV30 and TRBJ1-1, with D uncertain. V lost 5 bases to trimming and J lost 0 bases, with 7 bases between them. This CDR3 contains 12 residues. The germline V gene encodes CDR1 GTSNPN and CDR2 SVGIG (reference sequence). CDR3 protein: CAWDGVNTEAFF. CDR3 nucleotides: TGTGCCTGGGACGGAGTGAACACTGAAGCTTTCTTT.

J is TRBJ2-5 and V is TRBV28; possibly TRBD1 for D (5 bases). Germline V gene data show CDR1 as MDHEN and CDR2 as SYDVKM. V was clipped by 2 bases and J by 7 bases, with 14 bases between them. This CDR3 contains 14 residues. The CDR3 sequence is CASSLGARPWTQYF. The CDR3 DNA sequence: TGTGCCAGCAGTTTAGGGGCCCGGCCGTGGACCCAGTACTTC.

The chain carries TRBV21-1 and TRBJ1-2. TRBV21-1 is shown as a pseudogene. CDR3 length: 14 residues. CDR3 loop: CASSKKRSTYGYTF. The CDR3 coding sequence is TGTGCCAGCAGCAAAAAGAGGAGCACCTATGGCTACACCTTC.

In this sample, this clone turned up once. The V call is TRBV5-8, the J call TRBJ1-4; D is perhaps TRBD1 (6 bases). The CDR3 has 14 amino acids. Trimming pared 10 bases from V and 2 bases from J, leaving 15 bases between. Germline V lookup: CDR1 SGHTS, CDR2 YDEGEE. CDR3 bases: TGTGCCGGAAACCTTCAGGGGACTAATGAAAAACTGTTTTTT. This codes for CAGNLQGTNEKLFF. Based on the CDR3 plus reference TRBV5-8 and TRBJ1-4, the full variable domain is EAGVTQSPTHLIKTRGQQATLRCSPISGHTSVYWYQQALGLGLQFLLWYDEGEERNRGNFPPRFSGRQFPNYSSELNVNALELEDSALYLCAGNLQGTNEKLFFGSGTQLSVL.

DNA of the CDR3: TGTGCCAGCAACCAACAGGATAGGAACACTGAAGCTTTCTTT. As protein: CASNQQDRNTEAFF. The chain links TRBV2 to TRBJ1-1; perhaps TRBD1 as D (5 bases). CDR1 is SNHLY, CDR2 FYNNEI, per germline. The CDR3 runs 14 residues. V was shortened by 7 bases and J by 1 base, with 13 bases between the two germline ends.

The V and J genes are TRBV7-8 and TRBJ1-5; D gene unclear. Trimming shortened V by 2 bases and J by 7 bases, and 15 bases separated the two germline ends. Germline CDR1 is SGHVS and CDR2 is FQNEAQ. This CDR3 is built from 15 residues. This CDR3 is CASSLMSEGSQPQHF. The CDR3 nucleotides are TGTGCCAGCAGCTTAATGTCTGAGGGTTCCCAGCCCCAGCATTTT.

This rearrangement joins TRBV5-6 to TRBJ2-3, with 7 bases that match TRBD2. This CDR3 has 15 residues. Germline CDR1 and CDR2: SGHDT and YYEEEE. V lost 3 bases to trimming and J lost 1 base; unmatched junction nucleotides: 5. CDR3 nucleotide sequence: TGTGCCAGCAGCTCCAAGCGGGACCGCACAGATACGCAGTATTTT. Residues: CASSSKRDRTDTQYF.

The chain recombines TRBV7-9 with TRBJ2-3; 7 nucleotides align to TRBD2. The CDR3 sequence is 15 residues long. V lost 1 base and J lost 4; bases outside the gene matches: 5. From germline, CDR1 is SEHNR and CDR2 FQNEAQ (reference sequence). The CDR3 loop is CASSLGTGGPDTQYF. CDR3 in DNA: TGTGCCAGCAGCTTAGGAACGGGAGGACCAGATACGCAGTATTTT.

With regard to this clone: At one boundary the junction diverges from the germline segment, which might be a read error. CDR3: CANTGTSGTYTQYF. CDR3 coding DNA: TGCGCCAACACCGGGACTAGCGGCACATATACGCAGTATTTT. This chain connects TRBV10-2 to TRBJ2-3; 11 bases are shared with TRBD2. This CDR3 comprises 14 residues. Germline V gene sequence: CDR1 WSHSY, CDR2 SAAADI.

The V gene is TRBV2, the J gene TRBJ2-1, with D possibly TRBD2 on 5 matching bases. CDR1 is SNHLY and CDR2 is FYNNEI in the germline V gene. V dropped 1 base and J dropped 0 bases, with 10 bases sitting between them. The CDR3 covers 16 residues. CDR3 DNA sequence: TGTGCCAGCAGTGAAGAGACTATTCGCTCCTACAATGAGCAGTTCTTC. Its translation: CASSEETIRSYNEQFF.

The table lists this clone with a count of one. This sequence joins TRBV2 and TRBJ1-2; 7 positions agree with TRBD1. Looked up from germline, CDR1 is SNHLY and CDR2 is FYNNEI. V trimming: 2 bases; J trimming: 0 bases; junction bases outside the gene matches: 0. CDR3 size: 14 residues. The chain's CDR3 is CASSEQGANYGYTF. The CDR3 DNA reads TGTGCCAGCAGTGAACAGGGGGCTAACTATGGCTACACCTTC. Complete variable domain (other parts from reference TRBV2 and TRBJ1-2): EPEVTQTPSHQVTQMGQEVILRCVPISNHLYFYWYRQILGQKVEFLVSFYNNEISEKSEIFDDQFSVERPDGSNFTLKIRSTKLEDSAMYFCASSEQGANYGYTFGSGTRLTVV.

The J gene is TRBJ1-1, the V gene TRBV14, with a tentative D call TRBD1 (5 bases). CDR1 is SGHDN, CDR2 FVKESK, per germline. V dropped 0 bases and J dropped 4 bases, with 18 bases sitting between them. The CDR3 spans 17 residues. CDR3 sequence (DNA): TGTGCCAGCAGCCAAGATAGGGCGACAGTCACGATCACTGAAGCTTTCTTT. Residues: CASSQDRATVTITEAFF.

The rearrangement links TRBV7-2 to TRBJ2-2, with TRBD2 identical over 8 bases. V lost 5 bases and J lost 0; bases outside the gene matches: 14. Germline assignment: CDR1 SGHTA and CDR2 FQGNSA. CDR3 length: 19 amino acids. The CDR3 reads CASSRSTGGRTANTGELFF. The DNA for the CDR3 is TGTGCCAGCAGCAGAAGTACTGGCGGGAGGACCGCGAACACCGGGGAGCTGTTTTTT.

The genes are TRBV28 and TRBJ1-2, with D maybe TRBD1 (5 bases). Trimming left V 5 bases short and J 4 bases short, with 11 bases between. The CDR3 runs to 13 residues. From germline, CDR1 is MDHEN and CDR2 SYDVKM. CDR3 bases: TGTGCCAGCAGTGACAGTACCCTCTATGGCTACACCTTC. Translated: CASSDSTLYGYTF.

This chain joins TRBV28 and TRBJ2-7; possible D gene TRBD1, 6 bases. The CDR3 runs 15 residues. CDR1 and CDR2 (germline): MDHEN, SYDVKM. V was pared by 2 bases and J by 4 bases, with 15 bases between. CDR3 loop: CASSLVGQTFYEQYF. Here the CDR3 DNA reads TGTGCCAGCAGTTTAGTAGGACAGACCTTTTACGAGCAGTACTTC.

The genes are TRBV6-1 and TRBJ2-7; TRBD2 aligns across 9 bases. The CDR3 has 15 amino acids. The germline CDR1 and CDR2 sequences are MNHNS and SASEGT. V lost 6 bases to trimming and J lost 0 bases; unmatched junction nucleotides: 6. The CDR3 region is CASRTRTSVSYEQYF. CDR3 coding DNA: TGTGCCAGCAGAACCAGGACTAGCGTCTCCTACGAGCAGTACTTC.

The chain recombines TRBV7-9 with TRBJ1-2; perhaps TRBD1 as D (6 bases). Germline assignment: CDR1 SEHNR and CDR2 FQNEAQ (reference sequence). The ends were cut back, 5 bases at V and 4 bases at J, with 20 bases in the middle. This CDR3 has 16 amino acids. CDR3 sequence (DNA): TGTGCCAGCAGCGCCGAGGGGGAGTGGCATCTCTATGGCTACACCTTC. Translated, it gives CASSAEGEWHLYGYTF.

The V call is TRBV15, the J call TRBJ1-2, with D unclear. Germline V gene data show CDR1 as LNHNV and CDR2 as YYDKDF (reference sequence). The CDR3 spans 13 residues. The germline V and J ends were trimmed by 5 bases and 8 bases, with 15 bases remaining between them. CDR3 in DNA: TGTGCCACCAGCCTCGCCGGGGTTGGAGGCTACACCTTC. Its translation: CATSLAGVGGYTF.

The chain couples TRBV18 to TRBJ2-6; perhaps TRBD1 as D (5 bases). CDR1 and CDR2 (germline): KGHSH, LQKENI. The V end lost 6 bases, the J end lost 0 bases, and 12 bases lay between the germline ends. This CDR3 spans 16 amino acids. DNA for the CDR3: TGTGCCAGCTCGGAACGACAGAGCTCTGGGGCCAACGTCCTGACTTTC. Protein sequence: CASSERQSSGANVLTF.

The chain combines TRBV7-8 with TRBJ2-3; 7 positions agree with TRBD1. Per germline, CDR1 SGHVS and CDR2 FQNEAQ. Trimming cost V 0 bases and J 1 base; bases outside gene matches: 1. This CDR3 region has 15 residues. CDR3 nucleotides: TGTGCCAGCAGCTTAGCGCAGGGGGGCACAGATACGCAGTATTTT. Protein product: CASSLAQGGTDTQYF. Full variable domain (remainder filled in from reference TRBV7-8 and TRBJ2-3): GAGVSQSPRYKVAKRGQDVALRCDPISGHVSLFWYQQALGQGPEFLTYFQNEAQLDKSGLPSDRFFAERPEGSVSTLKIQRTQQEDSAVYLCASSLAQGGTDTQYFGPGTRLTVL.

The chain couples TRBV2 to TRBJ2-7; D not resolved. Germline V gives CDR1 SNHLY, CDR2 FYNNEI. V was clipped by 5 bases and J by 2 bases, with 4 bases between them. The CDR3 totals 11 residues. CDR3 nucleotide sequence: TGTGCCAGCAGTCAAACCTACGAGCAGTACTTC. This gives the protein CASSQTYEQYF.

The V call is TRBV19, the J call TRBJ2-1; D is perhaps TRBD2 (7 bases). Between the trimmed V and J ends, which lost 6 bases and 6 bases, there was a span of 27 bases. The length of the CDR3 is 18 residues. Germline lookup yields CDR1 LNHDA and CDR2 SQIVND (reference sequence). This CDR3 reads CASSPPGGGSRWGNEQFF. CDR3 DNA sequence: TGTGCCAGTAGCCCCCCCGGGGGCGGGAGTAGATGGGGCAATGAGCAGTTCTTC.

V usage is TRBV5-1 and J usage is TRBJ2-1; 8 nucleotides match TRBD2. The CDR3 is 16 residues long. The germline gives CDR1 SGHRS, CDR2 YFSETQ. The ends lost 0 bases at V and 7 bases at J; junction bases unmatched: 9. The CDR3 reads CASSLDGTSVWNEQFF. In nucleotides, the CDR3 is TGCGCCAGCAGCTTGGACGGGACTAGTGTGTGGAATGAGCAGTTCTTC.

The chain carries TRBV29-1 and TRBJ2-1; D possibly corresponds to TRBD2 (5 bases). The CDR3 runs 12 residues. Germline V gene lookup returns CDR1 SQVTM and CDR2 ANQGSEA. V was clipped by 6 bases and J by 7 bases, with 13 bases between them. Here the CDR3 DNA reads TGCAGCGTCGGGGATGCAGGAAATGAGCAGTTCTTC. Its translation: CSVGDAGNEQFF.

The chain carries TRBV6-1 and TRBJ1-1, with 8 nucleotides matching TRBD1. The CDR3 totals 13 residues. Germline CDR1 MNHNS, CDR2 SASEGT. Trimming removed 5 bases from V and 11 bases from J; junction bases left unmatched: 10. CDR3 protein: CASSPGQGLAAFF. The CDR3 DNA is TGTGCCAGCAGTCCCGGACAGGGTCTCGCTGCTTTCTTT.

The rearrangement uses TRBV9 and TRBJ2-3; 11 bases line up with TRBD2. The germline V gene has CDR1 SGDLS and CDR2 YYNGEE. CDR3 length equals 16 residues. V was pared by 4 bases and J by 2 bases, with 6 bases of the junction left unmatched. CDR3 in amino acids: CASSTRLAGTTDTQYF. The CDR3 region has the DNA TGTGCCAGCAGCACCAGACTAGCGGGAACCACAGATACGCAGTATTTT.

The gene calls are TRBV7-2 and TRBJ2-7, with D hard to call. The CDR3 runs 14 residues. Germline V gene sequence: CDR1 SGHTA, CDR2 FQGNSA. With 0 bases removed from V and 4 bases from J, the gap between germline ends came to 10 bases. The CDR3 DNA reads as TGTGCCAGCAGCTTAGCGAGGAGCCGGTACGAGCAGTACTTC. Amino acids: CASSLARSRYEQYF. Full variable domain (rest looked up from reference TRBV7-2 and TRBJ2-7): GAGVSQSPSNKVTEKGKDVELRCDPISGHTALYWYRQSLGQGLEFLIYFQGNSAPDKSGLPSDRFSAERTGGSVSTLTIQRTQQEDSAVYLCASSLARSRYEQYFGPGTRLTVT.

V and J are TRBV27 and TRBJ1-4, with TRBD1 matching over 7 bases. The trim removed 6 bases at V and 5 bases at J, leaving 0 bases unmatched. Germline V CDR1 and CDR2: MNHEY, SMNVEV (reference sequence). This CDR3 is built from 12 residues. CDR3 DNA: TGTGCCAGCAGGACAGGGAATGAAAAACTGTTTTTT. The encoded protein is CASRTGNEKLFF.